Sequencing of this T cell receptor beta chain was carried out in a study of PD-L1 blockade in urothelial cancer. The wider study: Patients' atezolizumab regimen, 1,200 mg intravenously every 3 weeks, began at some point between 2014 and 2015. About 90% of the 29 patients were males with bladder-origin urothelial cancer.

Study observations and caveats: Pretreatment TCR clonality in blood under the median foretold superior survival.

About this clone itself: Its antigen remains unknown.

Unmatched junction bases numbered 15, after V lost 0 bases and J lost 3 bases. Germline CDR1 LGHNA, CDR2 YSLEER. This CDR3 is built from 20 residues. Synthetically made TCR analog templates were put into each PCR as spikes. Measured with immunoSEQ multiplex PCR; TCRdb has only the in-frame clones, and not every one. Of some 42,000 clones listed, 81% are singletons. This clonotype was obtained from a man between 65 and 85 years old with urothelial cancer. This chain uses TRBV4-3 with TRBJ2-3; 10 bases line up with TRBD2. The material sequenced was PBMCs, taken around atezolizumab (anti-PD-L1) treatment. CDR3 nucleotide sequence: TGCGCCAGCAGCCAAGAAGCCCCTAGATCTAGCGGGAGTGTGACAGATACGCAGTATTTT. Amino acids: CASSQEAPRSSGSVTDTQYF.